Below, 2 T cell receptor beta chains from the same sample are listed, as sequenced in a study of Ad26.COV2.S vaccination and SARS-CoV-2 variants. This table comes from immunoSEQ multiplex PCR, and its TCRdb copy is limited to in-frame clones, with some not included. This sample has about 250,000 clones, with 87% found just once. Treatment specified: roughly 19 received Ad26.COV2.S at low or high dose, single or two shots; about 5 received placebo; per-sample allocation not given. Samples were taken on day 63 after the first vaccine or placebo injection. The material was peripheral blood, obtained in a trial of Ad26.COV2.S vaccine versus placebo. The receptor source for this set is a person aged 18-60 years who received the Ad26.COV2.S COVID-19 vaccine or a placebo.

CDR3 sequence: CASSYSINLMNTEAFF. As DNA, the CDR3 is TGTGCCAGCAGTTACTCGATTAACCTCATGAACACTGAAGCTTTCTTT. The chain links TRBV6-5 to TRBJ1-1; D remains unclear. Trimming pared 0 bases from V and 0 bases from J, leaving 11 bases between. Germline-derived CDR1 and CDR2 are MNHEY and SVGAGI. This CDR3 comprises 16 residues.

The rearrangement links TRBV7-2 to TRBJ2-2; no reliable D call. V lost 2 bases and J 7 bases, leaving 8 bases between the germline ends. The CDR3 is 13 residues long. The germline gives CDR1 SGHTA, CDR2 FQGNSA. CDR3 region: CASSLPVLGELFF. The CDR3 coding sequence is TGTGCCAGCAGCTTACCAGTACTCGGGGAGCTGTTTTTT.